Presented here are 6 T cell receptor beta chains from one specimen sequenced in a study of T cell repertoires in cytomegalovirus infection. MiXCR was run by TCRdb on the reads, yielding one entry per CDR3 protein. The table has fewer than 200,000 distinct CDR3 sequences, approximately 9.7% seen once; the top ten hold roughly 4.8%. Material: PBMCs. These receptors came from a human donor in good health (CMV status not recorded). Some clones in this sample may be carry-over from other donors' samples.

This clonotype was seen at least ten times. The chain joins TRBV29-1 to TRBJ2-2, with 10 bases fitting TRBD2. Germline V gene lookup returns CDR1 SQVTM and CDR2 ANQGSEA. With 5 bases clipped from V and 6 bases from J, the junction kept 6 bases outside the gene matches. The CDR3 is made up of 14 amino acids. In DNA, the CDR3 is TGCAGCGTTTCTAGCGGGAGTCGCGCCGGGGAGCTGTTTTTT. This encodes CSVSSGSRAGELFF.

This clonotype was picked up many times. The rearrangement joins TRBV24-1 to TRBJ2-1; a possible D gene is TRBD1 (6 bases). The V end was cut by 4 bases, the J end by 7 bases, with 19 bases between. There are 16 residues in the CDR3. The V gene's germline CDR1 is KGHDR and CDR2 SFDVKD. CDR3 residues: CATSDTKLQGWNEQFF. In DNA, the CDR3 is TGTGCCACCAGTGACACGAAATTACAGGGTTGGAATGAGCAGTTCTTC.

Note on this clonotype: This may stem from a read error, because a much larger clone lies one nucleotide away. The J gene is TRBJ1-2, the V gene TRBV19, with unresolved D. Germline V gene lookup returns CDR1 LNHDA and CDR2 SQIVND (reference sequence). CDR3 length equals 14 residues. CDR3 loop: CVSSIDDRGYGYTF. CDR3 sequence (DNA): TGTGTCAGTAGTATAGACGACCGGGGCTATGGCTACACCTTC. The variable domain in full, with the rest retrieved from reference TRBV19 and TRBJ1-2, is DGGITQSPKYLFRKEGQNVTLSCEQNLNHDAMYWYRQDPGQGLRLIYYSQIVNDFQKGDIAEGYSVSREKKESFPLTVTSAQKNPTAFYLCVSSIDDRGYGYTFGSGTRLTVV.

The rearrangement joins TRBV28 to TRBJ2-4; 9 bases match TRBD2. Trimming removed 4 bases from V and 0 bases from J; junction bases left unmatched: 7. Germline V gene lookup returns CDR1 MDHEN and CDR2 SYDVKM. This CDR3 has 17 amino acids. DNA for the CDR3: TGTGCCAGCAGTTCCGAGACTAGCGGTATAGCCAAAAACATTCAGTACTTC. As protein: CASSSETSGIAKNIQYF.

With regard to this clonotype: A much larger clone differs by one base, so this may be a read error. The chain combines TRBV7-9 with TRBJ1-5; 8 nucleotides match TRBD1. The germline V gene has CDR1 SEHNR and CDR2 FQNEAQ (reference sequence). CDR3 length equals 15 residues. CDR3 residues: CAGSDRSGGYQPQHF. The CDR3 coding sequence is TGTGCCGGCAGCGACCGCTCAGGGGGCTACCAGCCCCAGCATTTT.

In this sample, this clonotype turned up many times. V usage is TRBV28 and J usage is TRBJ2-5, with D perhaps TRBD2 (5 bases). Trimming shortened V by 8 bases and J by 5 bases, and 15 bases separated the two germline ends. This CDR3 is built from 13 residues. In germline, CDR1 is MDHEN, CDR2 SYDVKM. DNA for the CDR3: TGTGCCAGCGGAGGTCGAGATGGGGAGACCCAGTACTTC. Residues: CASGGRDGETQYF.